The sequence of this T cell receptor (beta chain) was determined in a study of T cells in Graves' hyperthyroidism and ophthalmopathy. As for the study in general: Peripheral blood samples were taken at initial diagnosis, prior to any treatment.

CDR1 and CDR2 (germline): SGHTA, FQGNSA. V shed 3 bases, J shed 9 bases, and the junction held 6 bases outside the gene matches. The CDR3 sequence is 15 residues long. Among ophthalmopathy patients, the Clinical Activity Score reached at least 3, the NOSPECS grade reached at least 4, and duration remained under 3 months. Not enrolled were patients with uncontrolled infection, other autoimmune disease, pregnancy or lactation. Researchers took RNA transcripts and amplified the TCR beta CDR3 regions from them. First-round RT-PCR with HTBI primers amplified the TCR CDR3 region. TCRdb passed the multiplex PCR reads through MiXCR, listing each CDR3 protein once. The table has approximately 600,000 distinct CDR3 sequences, roughly 14% seen once.

This chain joins TRBV7-2 and TRBJ1-6; 9 bases line up with TRBD1. Material: blood. The receptor was isolated from a woman aged 40 to 50 with Graves' ophthalmopathy. As DNA, the CDR3 is TGTGCCAGCAGCTTGACCGGGACAGGGACTTCACCCCTCCACTTT. Translating gives CASSLTGTGTSPLHF.